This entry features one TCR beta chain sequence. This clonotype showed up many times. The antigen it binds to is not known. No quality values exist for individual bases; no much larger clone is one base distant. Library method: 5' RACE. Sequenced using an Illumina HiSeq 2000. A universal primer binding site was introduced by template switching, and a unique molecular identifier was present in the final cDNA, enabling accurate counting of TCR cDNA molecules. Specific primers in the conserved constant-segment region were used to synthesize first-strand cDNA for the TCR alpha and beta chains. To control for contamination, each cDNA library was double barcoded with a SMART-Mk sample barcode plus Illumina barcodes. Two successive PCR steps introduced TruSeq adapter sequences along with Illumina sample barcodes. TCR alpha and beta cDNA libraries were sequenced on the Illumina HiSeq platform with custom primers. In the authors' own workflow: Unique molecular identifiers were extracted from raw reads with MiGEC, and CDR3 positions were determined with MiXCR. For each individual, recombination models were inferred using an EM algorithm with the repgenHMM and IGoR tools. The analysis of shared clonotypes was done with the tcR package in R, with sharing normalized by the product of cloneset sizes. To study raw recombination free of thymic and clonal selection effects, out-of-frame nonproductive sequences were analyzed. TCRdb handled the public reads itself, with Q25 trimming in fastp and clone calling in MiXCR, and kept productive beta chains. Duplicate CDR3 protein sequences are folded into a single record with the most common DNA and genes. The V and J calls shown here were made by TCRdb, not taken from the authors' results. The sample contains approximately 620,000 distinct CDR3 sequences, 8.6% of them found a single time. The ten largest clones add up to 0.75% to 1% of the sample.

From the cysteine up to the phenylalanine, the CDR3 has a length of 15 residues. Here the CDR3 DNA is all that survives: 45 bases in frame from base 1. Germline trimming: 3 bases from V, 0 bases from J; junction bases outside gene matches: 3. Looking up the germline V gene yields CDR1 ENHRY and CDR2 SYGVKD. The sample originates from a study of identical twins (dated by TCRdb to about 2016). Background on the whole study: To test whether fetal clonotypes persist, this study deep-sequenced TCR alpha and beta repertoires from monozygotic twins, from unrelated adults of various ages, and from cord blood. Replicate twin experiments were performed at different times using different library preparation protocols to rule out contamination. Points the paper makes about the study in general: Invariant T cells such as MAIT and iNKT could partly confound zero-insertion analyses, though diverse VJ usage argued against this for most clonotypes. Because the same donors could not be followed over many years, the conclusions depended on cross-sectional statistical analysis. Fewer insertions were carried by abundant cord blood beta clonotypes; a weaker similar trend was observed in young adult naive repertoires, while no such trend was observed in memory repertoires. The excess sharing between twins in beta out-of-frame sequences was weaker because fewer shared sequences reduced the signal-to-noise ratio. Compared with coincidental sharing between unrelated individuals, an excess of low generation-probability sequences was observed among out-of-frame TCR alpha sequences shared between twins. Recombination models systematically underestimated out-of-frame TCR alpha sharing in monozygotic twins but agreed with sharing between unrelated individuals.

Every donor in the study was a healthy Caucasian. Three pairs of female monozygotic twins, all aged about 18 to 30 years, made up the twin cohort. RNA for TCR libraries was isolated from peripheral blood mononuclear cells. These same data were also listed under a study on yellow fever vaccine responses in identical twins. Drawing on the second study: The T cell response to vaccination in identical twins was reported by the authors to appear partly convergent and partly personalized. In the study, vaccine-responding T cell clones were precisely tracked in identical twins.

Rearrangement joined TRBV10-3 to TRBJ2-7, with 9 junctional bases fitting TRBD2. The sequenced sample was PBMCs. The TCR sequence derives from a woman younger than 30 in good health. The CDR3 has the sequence CAISDRSGSSYEQYF. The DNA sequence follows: TGTGCCATCAGTGACCGTAGCGGGAGCTCCTACGAGCAGTACTTC.